The rows below give T cell receptor beta chains drawn from one sample of a study of cytomegalovirus exposure and HLA in healthy donors. The table came from immunoSEQ multiplex PCR; TCRdb's copy has only in-frame clones and leaves some out. In the table there are around 65,000 clones, about 63% of which are singletons. Sequenced: PBMCs. The receptors stem from a man between 40 and 49 years old in good health and CMV-seropositive. Both conserved end residues are part of each CDR3.

cdr3_aa,v_call,j_call
CAWSVLSGSNEQFF,TRBV30,TRBJ2-1
CASRPQGSGYEQYF,TRBV2,TRBJ2-7
CASSRRLLTGNEQFF,TRBV5-6,TRBJ2-1
CASSMGQAYEQYF,TRBV19,TRBJ2-7
CASSQDRVRTDTQYF,TRBV27,TRBJ2-3
CASSQGQAGRPEKLFF,TRBV5-1,TRBJ1-4
CASTDSTGIDTGEQYF,TRBV19,TRBJ2-7
CASSLDRGMSRNTIYF,TRBV5-5,TRBJ1-3
CASSFRTNIQYF,TRBV7-2,TRBJ2-4
CASSLQAEAFF,TRBV5-6,TRBJ1-1
CASSLGTGAQQYF,TRBV6-1,TRBJ2-7
CASTLGDSPLHF,TRBV25-1,TRBJ1-6
CSVEFASGGPILTDTQYF,TRBV29-1,TRBJ2-3
CASSLESRAEQYF,TRBV5-1,TRBJ2-7
CASRDRKNEQFF,TRBV19,TRBJ2-1
CASSLDRDRGQYF,TRBV5-4,TRBJ2-3
CASRSRGGIYEQYF,TRBV6-1,TRBJ2-7
CAISPGTGERRNNSPLHF,TRBV10-3,TRBJ1-6
CASSIKRDLNQPQHF,TRBV19,TRBJ1-5
CSSRRTDTQYF,TRBV7-9,TRBJ2-3
CAIASGRAEDTQYF,TRBV10-3,TRBJ2-3
CASSWQGGTQYF,TRBV10-2,TRBJ2-3
CASSLLGADTEAFF,TRBV5-1,TRBJ1-1
CASSPGVDPEAFF,TRBV4-1,TRBJ1-1
CASSQDSGTGGNEQFF,TRBV4-3,TRBJ2-1
CASSLWGGNTDTQYF,TRBV5-1,TRBJ2-3
CASSLGQEWSGELFF,TRBV6-5,TRBJ2-2
CASSESPGGGKLFF,TRBV25-1,TRBJ1-4
CASSSPSGMAYNEQFF,TRBV7-9,TRBJ2-1
CASSDDSFNTEAFF,TRBV4-3,TRBJ1-1
CASNLFGGRTGELFF,TRBV7-8,TRBJ2-2
CASSPRQVIGYGYTF,TRBV9,TRBJ1-2
CASSSRLTGDRGVRGYTF,TRBV5-6,TRBJ1-2
CASSYTHRDDGELFF,TRBV6-5,TRBJ2-2